These 30 T cell receptor beta chains originate from one sample sequenced in a study of T-cell memory formation after mild COVID-19. MiXCR, applied by TCRdb to the 5' RACE reads, yields one record per CDR3 protein. The table has 470,000 or so distinct CDR3 sequences, 15% to 20% seen once. Specimen: PBMCs or a T cell subset sorted from them (not recorded which). The receptor set was obtained from an adult woman who had mild COVID-19 (a few samples of this study predate the infection). Cell type and time point are not known.

This clonotype showed up many times. V is TRBV6-5 and J is TRBJ1-2, with 7 bases identical to TRBD1. The V gene's germline CDR1 is MNHEY and CDR2 SVGAGI. The CDR3 extends over 14 amino acids. Unmatched junction bases numbered 11, after V lost 6 bases and J lost 7 bases. This chain's CDR3 is CASRLKTGLSGYTF. The CDR3 DNA is TGTGCCAGCAGGCTAAAGACAGGGTTGAGTGGCTACACCTTC.

This clonotype was seen a handful of times. The rearrangement joins TRBV5-6 to TRBJ1-2, with TRBD1 identical over 8 bases. V gave up 5 bases and J gave up 8 bases; unmatched junction bases: 14. Germline loops: CDR1 SGHDT, CDR2 YYEEEE. This CDR3 is built from 15 residues. CDR3 sequence reads: CASSPQGARIRGYTF. The DNA of the CDR3 is TGTGCCAGCAGTCCCCAGGGGGCCCGAATAAGAGGCTACACCTTC.

J is TRBJ2-3 and V is TRBV7-2, with a tentative D call TRBD2 (7 bases). Trimming removed 4 bases from V and 2 bases from J, with 16 bases in between. The germline gives CDR1 SGHTA, CDR2 FQGNSA. CDR3 length: 16 amino acids. CDR3 residues: CASSYRRGANTDTQYF. The CDR3, as DNA: TGTGCCAGCAGCTACCGCCGGGGGGCGAACACAGATACGCAGTATTTT. Supplemented by reference TRBV7-2 and TRBJ2-3, the full variable domain reads GAGVSQSPSNKVTEKGKDVELRCDPISGHTALYWYRQSLGQGLEFLIYFQGNSAPDKSGLPSDRFSAERTGGSVSTLTIQRTQQEDSAVYLCASSYRRGANTDTQYFGPGTRLTVL.

The V call is TRBV10-3, the J call TRBJ1-5; possible D gene TRBD1, 6 bases. Trimming took 10 bases from V and 0 from J, leaving 7 bases between them. The length of the CDR3 is 12 residues. CDR1 ENHRY and CDR2 SYGVKD come from the germline V gene. CDR3 sequence: CATRGSNQPQHF. In nucleotides, the CDR3 is TGTGCCACCAGGGGTAGCAATCAGCCCCAGCATTTT.

This clonotype has just a few counts. V gene TRBV7-2 combines with J gene TRBJ1-2; 9 nucleotides line up with TRBD1. V shed 4 bases and J 3 bases; nucleotides not matched to a gene: 9. CDR3 length: 16 residues. Per germline, CDR1 SGHTA and CDR2 FQGNSA. CDR3 loop: CASSSQPWTGDYGYTF. The CDR3 DNA reads as TGTGCCAGCAGCTCGCAGCCTTGGACAGGGGACTATGGCTACACCTTC.

The chain links TRBV6-1 to TRBJ2-7; 14 bases fit TRBD2. The J segment lost 8 bases and the V segment lost 1 base, leaving 1 base of the junction unmatched. The CDR3 is 14 residues long. Germline V gene lookup returns CDR1 MNHNS and CDR2 SASEGT. Here the CDR3 DNA reads TGTGCCAGCAGTGAAGGGACTAGCGGGGGGAAGCAGTACTTC. Translating it yields CASSEGTSGGKQYF.

This clonotype was observed a few times. This chain joins TRBV2 and TRBJ1-1; the D is unclear. Germline CDR1 and CDR2: SNHLY and FYNNEI. V was cut by 6 bases and J by 0 bases, with 8 bases left in between. This CDR3 spans 13 amino acids. CDR3 region: CASSREVNTEAFF. The CDR3 coding sequence is TGTGCCAGCAGCAGAGAAGTGAACACTGAAGCTTTCTTT.

V and J are TRBV7-9 and TRBJ2-3; 7 positions agree with TRBD2. J gave up 3 bases and V 5 bases, and 14 bases lay outside the gene matches. The CDR3 consists of 17 residues. Germline V gene sequence: CDR1 SEHNR, CDR2 FQNEAQ (reference sequence). The CDR3: CASSHEWTGGGTDTQYF. Here the CDR3 DNA reads TGTGCCAGCAGCCACGAATGGACCGGCGGGGGAACAGATACGCAGTATTTT.

This clonotype appeared many times. The junction departs from the called germline gene at one end, perhaps through a read error. The genes are TRBV29-1 and TRBJ1-1; D may be TRBD1 (6 bases). Looked up from germline, CDR1 is SQVTM and CDR2 is ANQGSEA. CDR3 length equals 11 residues. The CDR3 spells CSVETYRESIF. CDR3 DNA: TGCAGCGTTGAAACCTACAGGGAATCAATCTTT.

This clonotype was seen a few times. V and J are TRBV7-6 and TRBJ2-2; 7 bases are shared with TRBD1. Trimming at V came to 1 base and at J to 1 base, leaving 3 bases not matched to a gene. The length of the CDR3 is 16 residues. The germline CDR1 and CDR2 sequences are SGHVS and FNYEAQ. CDR3 coding DNA: TGTGCCAGCAGCTTAGTCAACAGGGGGAACACCGGGGAGCTGTTTTTT. This gives the protein CASSLVNRGNTGELFF.

The chain has TRBV18 and TRBJ1-1; 8 bases fit TRBD1. The CDR3 covers 13 residues. With 3 bases clipped from V and 4 bases from J, the junction kept 1 base outside the gene matches. From germline, CDR1 is KGHSH and CDR2 LQKENI. CDR3 nucleotides: TGTGCCAGCTCACCGGACAGGGCCACTGAAGCTTTCTTT. As protein: CASSPDRATEAFF.

This clonotype was observed once. This rearrangement joins TRBV6-5 to TRBJ1-2; 7 bases are shared with TRBD1. This CDR3 region has 15 residues. Trimming took 0 bases from V and 6 from J; bases not matched to a gene: 7. Germline assignment: CDR1 MNHEY and CDR2 SVGAGI. The CDR3 DNA sequence: TGTGCCAGCAGTTACTCAAGTCGACAGGGAAATGGCTACACCTTC. This translates into CASSYSSRQGNGYTF.

The genes are TRBV6-2 or TRBV6-3 and TRBJ2-4; D may be TRBD1 or TRBD2 (5 bases each). In germline, CDR1 is MNHEY, CDR2 SVGEGT. V was pared by 6 bases and J by 0 bases, with 15 bases between. The CDR3 covers 16 residues. The CDR3, as DNA: TGTGCCAGCAGCTACAAAGCCGGGACAGCCAAAAACATTCAGTACTTC. Protein sequence: CASSYKAGTAKNIQYF.

This clonotype has more than one count but fewer than ten. The chain recombines TRBV20-1 with TRBJ1-2; perhaps TRBD1 as D (5 bases). This CDR3 contains 14 residues. Trimming took off 0 bases at V and 4 bases at J, with 12 bases between the two ends. Germline CDR1 DFQATT, CDR2 SNEGSKA (reference sequence). The DNA for the CDR3 is TGCAGTGCTAGAGATCGAGGGGTTGGCTATGGCTACACCTTC. As protein: CSARDRGVGYGYTF.

This clonotype has more than one count but fewer than ten. The V call is TRBV15, the J call TRBJ1-2; the D is unclear. Between the trimmed V and J ends, which lost 0 bases and 6 bases, there was a span of 17 bases. This CDR3 has 16 residues. Germline V gives CDR1 LNHNV, CDR2 YYDKDF (reference sequence). In DNA, the CDR3 is TGTGCCACCAGCAGAGATAGTGGGCCGTCCGTGGATGGCTACACCTTC. Encoded protein: CATSRDSGPSVDGYTF.

The V and J genes are TRBV27 and TRBJ1-1, with D possibly matching TRBD1 (6 bases). The CDR3 is made up of 17 amino acids. The V end lost 4 bases, the J end lost 1 base, and 19 bases lay between the germline ends. Germline CDR1 reads MNHEY; CDR2 reads SMNVEV (reference sequence). CDR3 sequence reads: CASSSIPPQGSNTEAFF. Here the CDR3 DNA reads TGTGCCAGCAGTTCTATACCCCCGCAGGGGTCGAACACTGAAGCTTTCTTT.

This clonotype was picked up a small number of times. The chain's CDR3 is CASSQRPSSTDTQYF. CDR3 nucleotide sequence: TGTGCCAGCAGCCAGAGACCGTCTAGCACAGATACGCAGTATTTT. This chain connects TRBV4-2 to TRBJ2-3; no clear D. The V gene's germline CDR1 is LGHNA and CDR2 YNFKEQ. V was cut by 3 bases and J by 0 bases, with 10 bases left in between. The CDR3 extends over 15 amino acids.

The rearrangement links TRBV4-1 to TRBJ1-4; possible D gene TRBD1, 5 bases. This CDR3 is 15 amino acids long. Trimming pared 4 bases from V and 7 bases from J, leaving 16 bases between. Germline values: CDR1 MGHRA, CDR2 YSYEKL. CDR3 DNA: TGCGCCAGCAGCCTCTCTGGGCTGGGGACTGAAAAACTGTTTTTT. Translated: CASSLSGLGTEKLFF.

This clonotype turned up a few times. The rearrangement joins TRBV13 to TRBJ2-5; 12 bases are shared with TRBD2. This CDR3 is built from 15 residues. V lost 5 bases and J lost 4; bases outside the gene matches: 5. Germline lookup yields CDR1 PRHDT and CDR2 FYEKMQ (reference sequence). CDR3 in amino acids: CASSARLAGVETQYF. The CDR3 DNA follows: TGTGCCAGCAGCGCAAGACTAGCGGGAGTAGAGACCCAGTACTTC.

This clonotype has a handful of counts. The chain employs TRBV5-1 and TRBJ1-1; no clear D. V was shortened by 5 bases and J by 0 bases, with 14 bases between the two germline ends. Germline V CDR1 and CDR2: SGHRS, YFSETQ. This CDR3 is built from 15 residues. The CDR3 sequence: CASSSFVGMNTEAFF. The CDR3 DNA follows: TGCGCCAGCAGTTCCTTCGTGGGTATGAACACTGAAGCTTTCTTT.

This clonotype was seen a few times. CDR3 DNA: TGTGCCACCAGCACCCTCGGCGGAGTGGCAGCAAAGAGGGACGAGCAGTACTTC. Encoded protein: CATSTLGGVAAKRDEQYF. The genes are TRBV15 and TRBJ2-7, with D possibly being TRBD2 (5 bases). Per germline, CDR1 LNHNV and CDR2 YYDKDF (reference sequence). The germline V and J ends were trimmed by 4 bases and 5 bases, with 27 bases remaining between them. The CDR3 covers 18 residues.

This clonotype was observed a handful of times. The rearrangement joins TRBV5-6 to TRBJ2-3; 11 bases align to TRBD2. The V gene end was trimmed by 2 bases and the J gene end by 5 bases; junction bases not matched to a gene: 13. The CDR3 runs 18 residues. The V gene's germline CDR1 is SGHDT and CDR2 YYEEEE. CDR3 loop: CASSFYLNLAGGQDTQYF. DNA for the CDR3: TGTGCCAGCAGCTTCTACCTAAACTTAGCGGGAGGGCAAGATACGCAGTATTTT.

This clonotype has more than one count but fewer than ten. V gene TRBV4-1 combines with J gene TRBJ1-5; D is uncertain. Germline CDR1 reads MGHRA; CDR2 reads YSYEKL. V lost 5 bases, J lost 1 base, and 6 bases lay in between. CDR3 length: 13 amino acids. The CDR3 DNA is TGCGCCAGCAGCGGGGTAAGCAATCAGCCCCAGCATTTT. Translating it yields CASSGVSNQPQHF.

This chain's CDR3 is CAWSVHTVGTQYF. CDR3 sequence (DNA): TGTGCCTGGAGTGTACACACGGTGGGGACCCAGTACTTC. J is TRBJ2-5 and V is TRBV30; D not resolved. Per the germline V gene, CDR1 is GTSNPN and CDR2 is SVGIG (reference sequence). Trimming shortened V by 0 bases and J by 7 bases, and 12 bases separated the two germline ends. The CDR3 consists of 13 residues.

This clonotype was recorded a few times. J is TRBJ2-7 and V is TRBV10-3, with 9 bases that match TRBD2. The CDR3 has 18 residues. With V trimmed by 2 bases and J by 1 base, 12 bases remained unmatched. Germline CDR1 and CDR2: ENHRY and SYGVKD. The CDR3 loop reads CAISEAPGLATSSYEQYF. CDR3 DNA: TGTGCCATCAGTGAGGCCCCGGGACTAGCAACGAGTTCCTACGAGCAGTACTTC.

This clonotype was seen more than once but under ten times. The chain links TRBV5-1 to TRBJ2-4, with 7 bases matching TRBD1. This CDR3 is 15 amino acids long. Germline V gene data show CDR1 as SGHRS and CDR2 as YFSETQ. Losses at the gene ends were 0 bases for V and 4 bases for J; bases not matched to a gene: 4. CDR3 sequence: CASSLEGQLKNIQYF. The CDR3, as DNA: TGCGCCAGCAGCTTGGAGGGACAGCTGAAAAACATTCAGTACTTC.

This clonotype has only a few counts. This chain links TRBV7-9 with TRBJ1-1; D remains unclear. V shed 4 bases and J shed 4 bases, with 13 bases lying between them. Germline CDR1 and CDR2: SEHNR and FQNEAQ (reference sequence). This CDR3 is built from 14 residues. CDR3: CASSSTKSTTEAFF. In DNA form, the CDR3 reads TGTGCCAGCAGCTCTACGAAGTCGACCACTGAAGCTTTCTTT.

This clonotype was found a few times. V is TRBV2 and J is TRBJ2-3; TRBD2 aligns across 11 bases. This CDR3 region has 17 residues. Trimming at V came to 7 bases and at J to 4 bases, leaving 13 bases not matched to a gene. CDR1 is SNHLY and CDR2 is FYNNEI in the germline V gene. Written as DNA, the CDR3 is TGTGCCAGCACGGGGCTAGCGGGAGGCCCCAGGGCAGATACGCAGTATTTT. Its translation: CASTGLAGGPRADTQYF.

The gene calls are TRBV10-3 and TRBJ2-5; D is perhaps TRBD1 (5 bases). The germline V gene has CDR1 ENHRY and CDR2 SYGVKD. This CDR3 spans 15 amino acids. The V and J ends lost 0 bases and 4 bases respectively, with 12 bases between them. CDR3 nucleotides: TGTGCCATCAGTGAGTCGGGGCACCACTTAGAGACCCAGTACTTC. Translated: CAISESGHHLETQYF.

In its sample, this clonotype was seen many times. The chain recombines TRBV12-3 or TRBV12-4 with TRBJ2-1; possible D gene TRBD1, 6 bases. CDR3 length: 15 amino acids. The V end lost 2 bases, the J end lost 5 bases, and 13 bases lay between the germline ends. The CDR3 DNA sequence: TGTGCCAGCAGTTTACTAGAGACAGGACACAATGAGCAGTTCTTC. Its translation is CASSLLETGHNEQFF.